The source of this TCR beta chain is a study of OX40 agonist ivuxolimab in advanced cancers. Generated by immunoSEQ multiplex PCR, the TCRdb table keeps only in-frame clones and is missing some. The sample contains roughly 24,000 clones, 83% of which appear only once. The receptor's source is an adult with an advanced solid tumor such as melanoma, head and neck, liver or kidney cancer. The specimen was CD4+ or CD8+ T cells sorted from blood, collected in a trial of the OX40 agonist ivuxolimab.

CDR3 region: CASSPLRGETQYF. CDR3 sequence (DNA): TGCGCCAGCAGCCCTTTGCGGGGAGAGACCCAGTACTTC. The V gene is TRBV4-1, the J gene TRBJ2-5, with D maybe TRBD2 (6 bases). There are 13 residues in the CDR3. The V gene's germline CDR1 is MGHRA and CDR2 YSYEKL. V lost 4 bases, J lost 4 bases, and 10 bases lay in between.